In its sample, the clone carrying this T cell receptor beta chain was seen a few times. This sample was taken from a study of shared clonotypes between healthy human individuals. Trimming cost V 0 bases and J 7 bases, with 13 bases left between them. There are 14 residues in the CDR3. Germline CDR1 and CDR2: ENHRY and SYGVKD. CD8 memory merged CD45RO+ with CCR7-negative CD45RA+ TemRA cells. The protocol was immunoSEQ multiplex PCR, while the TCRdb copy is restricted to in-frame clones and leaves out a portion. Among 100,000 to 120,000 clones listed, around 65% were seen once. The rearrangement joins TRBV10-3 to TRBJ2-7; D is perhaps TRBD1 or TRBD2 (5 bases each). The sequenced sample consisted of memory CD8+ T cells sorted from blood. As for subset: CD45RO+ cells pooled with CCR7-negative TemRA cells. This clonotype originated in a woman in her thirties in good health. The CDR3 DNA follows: TGTGCCATCAGTGAGTCGGGACCTCTGGGAGAGCAGTACTTC. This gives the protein CAISESGPLGEQYF.